The rows below give T cell receptor beta chains drawn from one sample of a study of blood T cell repertoires in COVID-19. Sequencing used immunoSEQ multiplex PCR; TCRdb keeps in-frame clones, though not all of them. The data hold 130,000 or so clones, with around 86% observed a single time. Input material: peripheral blood. These receptors were collected from a human donor in a cohort sampled during active COVID-19. Both conserved end residues are part of each CDR3. The D gene is left open where the match is weak. Clone sizes are given selectively: once, few, many, or a class where the clone is expanded.

CDR3 length,clone size,D gene,V gene,CDR3 protein
16,.,TRBD2,TRBV10-3,CAISESGGRDGETQYF
15,.,TRBD2,TRBV5-1,CASTGTSGIAGELFF
14,.,TRBD1,TRBV19,CASSGPTGNSPLHF
14,.,TRBD1,TRBV5-1,CASSLQGARTEAFF
17,.,.,TRBV28,CASTTGNTGKVRYGYTF
12,once,.,TRBV12-3/TRBV12-4,CATHGVEAEAFF
14,.,TRBD1,TRBV7-9,CASSMTGVNEKLFF
14,.,.,TRBV4-2,CASSQELIGYAQYF
17,.,TRBD1,TRBV6-1,CASSGQDRGVGLGELFF
15,.,TRBD2,TRBV28,CASSPWGGGSYEQYF
19,.,TRBD2,TRBV4-1,CASSQDRTLTSGSSDTQYF
13,.,.,TRBV28,CASTADRERGYTF
14,.,.,TRBV7-9,CASSFSSGANVLTF
16,.,.,TRBV6-5,CASSWRTAVANEKLFF
13,.,.,TRBV12-3/TRBV12-4,CASSLSPRPNLFF
15,.,.,TRBV7-9,CASSRHKGGSTEAFF
17,.,TRBD2,TRBV18,CASSPPGLAGGYNEQFF
17,few,.,TRBV7-8,CASSQPELAGNPGELFF
13,.,.,TRBV6-5,CASSPRVVQPQHF
18,once,.,TRBV21-1,CASSKVKDPRDGSYEQYF
17,.,TRBD2,TRBV14,CASSPHINSGRHNEQFF
18,.,TRBD1,TRBV18,CASSPGQGKEWARTEAFF
14,once,.,TRBV5-1,CASSFAEGYYGYTF